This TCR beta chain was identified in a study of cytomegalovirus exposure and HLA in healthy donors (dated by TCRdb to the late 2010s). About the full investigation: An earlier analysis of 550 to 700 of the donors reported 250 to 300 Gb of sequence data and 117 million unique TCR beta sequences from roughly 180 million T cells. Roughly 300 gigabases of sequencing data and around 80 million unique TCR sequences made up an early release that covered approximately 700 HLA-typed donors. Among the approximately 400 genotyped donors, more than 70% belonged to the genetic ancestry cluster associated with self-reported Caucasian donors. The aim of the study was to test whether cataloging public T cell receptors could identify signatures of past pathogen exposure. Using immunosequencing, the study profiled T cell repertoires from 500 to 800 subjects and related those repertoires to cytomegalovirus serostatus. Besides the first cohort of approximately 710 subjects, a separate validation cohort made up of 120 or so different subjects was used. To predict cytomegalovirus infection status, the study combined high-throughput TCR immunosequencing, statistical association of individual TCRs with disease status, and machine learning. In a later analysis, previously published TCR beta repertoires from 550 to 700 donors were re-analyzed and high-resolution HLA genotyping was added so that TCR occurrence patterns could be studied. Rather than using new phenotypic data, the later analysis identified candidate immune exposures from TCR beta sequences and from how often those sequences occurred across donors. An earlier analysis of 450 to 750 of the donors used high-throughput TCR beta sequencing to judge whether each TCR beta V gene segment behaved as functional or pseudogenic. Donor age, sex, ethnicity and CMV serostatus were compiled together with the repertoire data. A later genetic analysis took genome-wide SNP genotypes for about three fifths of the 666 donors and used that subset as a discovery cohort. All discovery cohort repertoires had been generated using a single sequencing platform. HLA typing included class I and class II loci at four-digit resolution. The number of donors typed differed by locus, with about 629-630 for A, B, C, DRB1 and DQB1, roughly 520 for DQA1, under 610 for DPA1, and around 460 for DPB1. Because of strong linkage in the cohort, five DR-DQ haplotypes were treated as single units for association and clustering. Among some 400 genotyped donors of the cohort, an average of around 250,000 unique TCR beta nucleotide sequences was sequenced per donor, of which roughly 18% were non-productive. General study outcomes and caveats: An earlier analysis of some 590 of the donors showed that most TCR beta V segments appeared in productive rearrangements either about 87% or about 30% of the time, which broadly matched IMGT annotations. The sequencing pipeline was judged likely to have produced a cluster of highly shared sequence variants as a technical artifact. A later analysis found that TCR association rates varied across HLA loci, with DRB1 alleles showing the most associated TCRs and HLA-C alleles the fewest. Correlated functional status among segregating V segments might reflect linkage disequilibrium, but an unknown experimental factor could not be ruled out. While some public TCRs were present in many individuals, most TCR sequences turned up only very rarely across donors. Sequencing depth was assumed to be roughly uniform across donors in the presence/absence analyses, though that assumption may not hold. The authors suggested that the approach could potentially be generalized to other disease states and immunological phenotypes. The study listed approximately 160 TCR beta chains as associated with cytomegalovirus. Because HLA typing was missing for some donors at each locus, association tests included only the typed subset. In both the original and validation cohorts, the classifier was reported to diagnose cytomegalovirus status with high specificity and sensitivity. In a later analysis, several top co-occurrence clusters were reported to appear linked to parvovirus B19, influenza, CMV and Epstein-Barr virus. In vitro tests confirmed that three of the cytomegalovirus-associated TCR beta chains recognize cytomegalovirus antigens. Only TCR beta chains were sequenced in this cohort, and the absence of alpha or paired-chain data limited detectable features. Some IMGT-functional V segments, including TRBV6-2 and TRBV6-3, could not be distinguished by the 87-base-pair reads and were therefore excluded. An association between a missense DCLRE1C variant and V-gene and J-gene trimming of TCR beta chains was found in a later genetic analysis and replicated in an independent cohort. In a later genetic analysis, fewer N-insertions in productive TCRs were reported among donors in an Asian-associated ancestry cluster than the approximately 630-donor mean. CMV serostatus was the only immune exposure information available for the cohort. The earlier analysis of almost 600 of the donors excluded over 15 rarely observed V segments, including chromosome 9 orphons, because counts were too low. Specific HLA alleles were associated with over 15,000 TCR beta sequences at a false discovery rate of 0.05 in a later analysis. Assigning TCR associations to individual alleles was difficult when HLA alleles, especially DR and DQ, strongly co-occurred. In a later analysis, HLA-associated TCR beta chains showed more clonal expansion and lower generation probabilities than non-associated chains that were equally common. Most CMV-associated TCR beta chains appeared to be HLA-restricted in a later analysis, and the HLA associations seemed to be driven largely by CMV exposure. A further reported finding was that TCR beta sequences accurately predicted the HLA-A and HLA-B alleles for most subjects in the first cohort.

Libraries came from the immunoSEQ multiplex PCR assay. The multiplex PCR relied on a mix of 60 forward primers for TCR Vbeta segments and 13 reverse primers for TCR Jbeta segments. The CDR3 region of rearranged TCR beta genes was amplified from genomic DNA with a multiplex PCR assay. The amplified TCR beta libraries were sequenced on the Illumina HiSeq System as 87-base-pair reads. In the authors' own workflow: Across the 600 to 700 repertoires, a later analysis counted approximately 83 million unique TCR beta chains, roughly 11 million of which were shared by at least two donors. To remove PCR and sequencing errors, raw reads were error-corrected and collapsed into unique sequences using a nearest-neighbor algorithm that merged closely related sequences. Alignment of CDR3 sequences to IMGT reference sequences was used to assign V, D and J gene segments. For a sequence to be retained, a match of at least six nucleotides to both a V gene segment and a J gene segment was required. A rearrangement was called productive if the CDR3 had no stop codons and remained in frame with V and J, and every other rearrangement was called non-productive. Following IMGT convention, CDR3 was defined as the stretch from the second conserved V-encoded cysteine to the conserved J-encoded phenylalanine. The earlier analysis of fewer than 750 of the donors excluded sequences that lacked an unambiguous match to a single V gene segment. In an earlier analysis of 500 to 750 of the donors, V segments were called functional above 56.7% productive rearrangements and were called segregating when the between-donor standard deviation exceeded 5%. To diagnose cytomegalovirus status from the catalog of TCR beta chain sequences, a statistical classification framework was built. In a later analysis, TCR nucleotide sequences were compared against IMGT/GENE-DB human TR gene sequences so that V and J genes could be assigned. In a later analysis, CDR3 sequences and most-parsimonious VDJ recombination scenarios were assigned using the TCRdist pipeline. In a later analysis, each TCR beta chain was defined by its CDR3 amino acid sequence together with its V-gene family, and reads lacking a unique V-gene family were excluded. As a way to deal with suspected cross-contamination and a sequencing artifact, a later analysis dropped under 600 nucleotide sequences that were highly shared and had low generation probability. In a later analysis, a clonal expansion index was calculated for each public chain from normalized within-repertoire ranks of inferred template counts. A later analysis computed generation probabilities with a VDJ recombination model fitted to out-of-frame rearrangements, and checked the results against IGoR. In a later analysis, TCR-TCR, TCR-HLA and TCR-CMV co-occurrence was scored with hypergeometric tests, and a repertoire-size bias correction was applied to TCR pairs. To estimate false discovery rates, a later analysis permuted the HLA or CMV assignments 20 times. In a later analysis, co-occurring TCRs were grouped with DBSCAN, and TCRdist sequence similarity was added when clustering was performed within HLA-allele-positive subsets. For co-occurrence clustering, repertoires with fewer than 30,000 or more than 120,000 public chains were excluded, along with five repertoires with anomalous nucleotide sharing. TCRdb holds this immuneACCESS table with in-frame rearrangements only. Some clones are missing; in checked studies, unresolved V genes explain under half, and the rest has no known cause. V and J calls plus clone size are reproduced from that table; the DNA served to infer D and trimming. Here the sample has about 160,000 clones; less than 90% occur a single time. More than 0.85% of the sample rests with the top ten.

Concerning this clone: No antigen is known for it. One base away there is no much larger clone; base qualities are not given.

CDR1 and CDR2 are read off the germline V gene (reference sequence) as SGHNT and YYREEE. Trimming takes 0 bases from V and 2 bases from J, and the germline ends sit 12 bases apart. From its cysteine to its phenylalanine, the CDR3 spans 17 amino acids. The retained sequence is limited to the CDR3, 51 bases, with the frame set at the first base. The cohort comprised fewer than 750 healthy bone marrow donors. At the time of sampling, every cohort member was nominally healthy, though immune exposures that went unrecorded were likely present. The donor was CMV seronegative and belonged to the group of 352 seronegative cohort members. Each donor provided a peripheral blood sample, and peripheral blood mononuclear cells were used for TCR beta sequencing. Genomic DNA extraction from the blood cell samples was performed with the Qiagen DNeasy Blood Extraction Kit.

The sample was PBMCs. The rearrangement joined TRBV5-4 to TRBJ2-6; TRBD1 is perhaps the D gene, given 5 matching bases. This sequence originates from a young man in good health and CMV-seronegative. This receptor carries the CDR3 CASSLEPGPPGANVLTF. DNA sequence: TGTGCCAGCAGCTTGGAACCAGGGCCCCCTGGGGCCAACGTCCTGACTTTC.